Described below is a single T cell receptor (beta chain) sequence and its context. Its specificity is not known. This entry is derived from a study of OX40 agonist ivuxolimab in advanced cancers. The wider study: With ivuxolimab, an agonistic anti-OX40 (CD134) antibody, patients were treated. Three patients showed partial responses: one hepatocellular carcinoma and two cutaneous melanoma cases. Subjects had a mean age of around 60 years, with a range of 23 to 79; around 80% were male. Study conclusions and caveats: Some patients who did not respond also had low normalized T-cell clonal expansion.

Germline CDR1 is PRHDT and CDR2 is FYEKMQ (reference sequence). The CDR3 length is 16 residues. Between the trimmed V and J ends, which lost 6 bases and 6 bases, there was a span of 23 bases. Generated by immunoSEQ multiplex PCR, the TCRdb table keeps only in-frame clones and is missing some. Altogether around 61,000 clones are present, more than 75% being singletons, with the ten largest covering about 2%. The specimen comprised CD4+ or CD8+ T cells sorted from blood, sampled in a trial of the OX40 agonist ivuxolimab. The J gene is TRBJ1-1, the V gene TRBV13; D might be TRBD1 (5 bases). The clonotype was recovered from an adult with an advanced solid tumor such as melanoma, head and neck, liver or kidney cancer. The CDR3 nucleotides read TGTGCCAGCAGTTATTCCAGGGTCTCGGCACGTTCTGAAGCTTTCTTT. Its protein product is CASSYSRVSARSEAFF.